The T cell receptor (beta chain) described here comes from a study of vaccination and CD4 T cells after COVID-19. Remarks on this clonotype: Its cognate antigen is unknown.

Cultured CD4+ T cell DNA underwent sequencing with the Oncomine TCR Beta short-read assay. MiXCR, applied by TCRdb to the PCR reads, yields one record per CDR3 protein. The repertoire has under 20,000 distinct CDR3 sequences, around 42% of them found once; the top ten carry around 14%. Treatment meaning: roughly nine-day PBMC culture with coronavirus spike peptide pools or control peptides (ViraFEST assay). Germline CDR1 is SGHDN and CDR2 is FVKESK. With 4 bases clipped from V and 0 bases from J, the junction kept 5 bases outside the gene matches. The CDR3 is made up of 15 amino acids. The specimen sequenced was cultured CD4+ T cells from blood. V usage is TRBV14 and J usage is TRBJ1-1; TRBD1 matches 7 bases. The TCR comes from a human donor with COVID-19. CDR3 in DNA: TGTGCCAGCAGCCGAGAGGGGGCGGTGAACACTGAAGCTTTCTTT. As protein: CASSREGAVNTEAFF.